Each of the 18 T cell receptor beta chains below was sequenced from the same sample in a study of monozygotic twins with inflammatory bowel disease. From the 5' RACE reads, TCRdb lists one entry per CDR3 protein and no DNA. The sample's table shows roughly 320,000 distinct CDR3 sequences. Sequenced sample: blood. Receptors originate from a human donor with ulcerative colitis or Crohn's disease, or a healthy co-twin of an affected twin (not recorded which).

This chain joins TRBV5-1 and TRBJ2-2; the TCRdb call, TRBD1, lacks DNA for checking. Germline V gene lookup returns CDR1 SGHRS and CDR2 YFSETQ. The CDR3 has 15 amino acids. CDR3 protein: CASGVQGAITGELFF.

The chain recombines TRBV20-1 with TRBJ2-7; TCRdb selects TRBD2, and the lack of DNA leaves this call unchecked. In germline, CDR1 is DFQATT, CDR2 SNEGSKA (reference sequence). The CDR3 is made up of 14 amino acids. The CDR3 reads CSARSSGSPYEQYF.

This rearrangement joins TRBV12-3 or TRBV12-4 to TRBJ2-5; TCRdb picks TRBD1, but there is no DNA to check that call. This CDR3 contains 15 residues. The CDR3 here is CASSLMGTVQETQYF.

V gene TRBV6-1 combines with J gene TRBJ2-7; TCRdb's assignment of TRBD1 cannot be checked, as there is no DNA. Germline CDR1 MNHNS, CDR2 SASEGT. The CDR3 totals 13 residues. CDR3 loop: CASRIPGFVEQYF.

The CDR3 sequence is CASSYGVDSNQPQHF. The rearrangement uses TRBV6-2 or TRBV6-3 and TRBJ1-5. In germline, CDR1 is MNHEY, CDR2 SVGEGT. The CDR3 is 15 residues long.

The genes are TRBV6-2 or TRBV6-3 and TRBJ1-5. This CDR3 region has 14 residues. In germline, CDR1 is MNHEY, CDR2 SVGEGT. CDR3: CASSYSFSNQPQHF.

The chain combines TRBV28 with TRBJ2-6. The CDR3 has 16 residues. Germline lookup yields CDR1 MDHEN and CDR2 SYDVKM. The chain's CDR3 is CASSYEIRSGANVLTF.

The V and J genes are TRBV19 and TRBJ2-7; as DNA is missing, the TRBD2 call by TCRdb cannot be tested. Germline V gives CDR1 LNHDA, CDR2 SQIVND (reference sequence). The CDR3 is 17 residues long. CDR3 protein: CASSLGTSVYGAYEQYF.

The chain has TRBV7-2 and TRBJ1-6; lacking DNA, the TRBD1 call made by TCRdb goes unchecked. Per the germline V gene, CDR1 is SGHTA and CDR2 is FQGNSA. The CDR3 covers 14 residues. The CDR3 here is CASSPLQGTSPLHF.

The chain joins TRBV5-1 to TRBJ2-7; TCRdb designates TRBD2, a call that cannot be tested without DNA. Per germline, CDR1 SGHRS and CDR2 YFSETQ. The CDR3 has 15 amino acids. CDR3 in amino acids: CASSQREAPSYEQYF.

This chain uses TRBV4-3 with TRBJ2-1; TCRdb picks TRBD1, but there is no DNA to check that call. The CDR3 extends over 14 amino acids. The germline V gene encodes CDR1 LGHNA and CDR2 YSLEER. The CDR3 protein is CASSHTGSYNEQFF.

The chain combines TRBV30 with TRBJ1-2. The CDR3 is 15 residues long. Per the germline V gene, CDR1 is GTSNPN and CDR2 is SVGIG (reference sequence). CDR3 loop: CAWTGRNVLSYGYTF.

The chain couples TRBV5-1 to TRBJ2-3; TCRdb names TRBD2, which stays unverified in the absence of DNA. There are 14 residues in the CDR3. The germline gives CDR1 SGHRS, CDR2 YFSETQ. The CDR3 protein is CASSGALSTDTQYF.

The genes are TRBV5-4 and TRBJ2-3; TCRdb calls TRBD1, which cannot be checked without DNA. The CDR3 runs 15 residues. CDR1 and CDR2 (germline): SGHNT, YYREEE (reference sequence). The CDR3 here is CASRMGQASTDTQYF. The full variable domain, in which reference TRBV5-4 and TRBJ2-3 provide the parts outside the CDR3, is ETGVTQSPTHLIKTRGQQVTLRCSSQSGHNTVSWYQQALGQGPQFIFQYYREEENGRGNFPPRFSGLQFPNYSSELNVNALELDDSALYLCASRMGQASTDTQYFGPGTRLTVL.

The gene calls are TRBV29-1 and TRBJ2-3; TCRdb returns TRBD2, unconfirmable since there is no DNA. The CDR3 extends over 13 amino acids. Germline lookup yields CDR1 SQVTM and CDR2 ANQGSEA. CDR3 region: CSVGLAPTDTQYF.

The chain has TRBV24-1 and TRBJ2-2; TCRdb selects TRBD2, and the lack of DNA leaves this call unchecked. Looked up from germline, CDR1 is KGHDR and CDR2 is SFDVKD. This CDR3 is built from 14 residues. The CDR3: CATTLAGDTGELFF.

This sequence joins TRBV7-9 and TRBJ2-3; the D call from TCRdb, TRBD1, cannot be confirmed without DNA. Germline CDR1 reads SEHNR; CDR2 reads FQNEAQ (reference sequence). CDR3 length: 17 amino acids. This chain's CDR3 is CASPGQGAALGTDTQYF.

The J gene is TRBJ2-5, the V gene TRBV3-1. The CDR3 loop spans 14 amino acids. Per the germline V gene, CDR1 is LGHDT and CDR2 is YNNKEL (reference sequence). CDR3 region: CASSQVRVQETQYF.